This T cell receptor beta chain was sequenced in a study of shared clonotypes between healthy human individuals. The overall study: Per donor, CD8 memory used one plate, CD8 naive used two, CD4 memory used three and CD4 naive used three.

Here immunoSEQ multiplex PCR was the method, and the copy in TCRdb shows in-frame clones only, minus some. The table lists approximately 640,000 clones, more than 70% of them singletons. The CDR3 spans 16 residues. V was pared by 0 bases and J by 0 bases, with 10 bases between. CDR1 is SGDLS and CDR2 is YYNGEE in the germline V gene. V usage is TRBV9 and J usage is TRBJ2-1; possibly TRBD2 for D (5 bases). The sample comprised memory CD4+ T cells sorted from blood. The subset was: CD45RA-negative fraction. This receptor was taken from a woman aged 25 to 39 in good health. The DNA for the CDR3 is TGTGCCAGCAGCGTAGATCCGGGGAGCTCCTACAATGAGCAGTTCTTC. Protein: CASSVDPGSSYNEQFF.